Below are 11 T cell receptor beta chains sequenced from a single sample in a study of cytomegalovirus exposure and HLA in healthy donors. This PCR relied on a set of 60 Vbeta primers and 13 Jbeta primers. Sequencing used immunoSEQ multiplex PCR; TCRdb keeps in-frame clones, though not all of them. The sample holds about 150,000 clones, more than 70% seen once. Sequenced material: PBMCs. The receptors stem from a middle-aged woman in good health and CMV-seropositive.

This clone was seen more than once but under ten times. The chain couples TRBV6-6 to TRBJ1-1; no clear D. The CDR3 covers 13 residues. Trimming left V 7 bases short and J 10 bases short, with 19 bases between. Germline CDR1 and CDR2: MNHNY and SVGAGI (reference sequence). CDR3 in DNA: TGTGCCAGCACTTCCTCCCCCCGGTCATCAGCTTTCTTT. Its protein is CASTSSPRSSAFF.

The chain couples TRBV19 to TRBJ2-7, with TRBD2 matching over 12 bases. This CDR3 has 21 amino acids. The junction had 22 bases not matched to a gene; V was cut back by 4 bases and J by 3 bases. CDR1 is LNHDA, CDR2 SQIVND, per germline (reference sequence). This CDR3 reads CASSSNAREDLAGGPLYEQYF. The CDR3 region has the DNA TGTGCCAGTAGTAGTAACGCCAGGGAAGATCTAGCGGGAGGGCCCCTCTACGAGCAGTACTTC.

The chain is built from TRBV9 and TRBJ2-5; the match to TRBD2 covers 8 bases. The CDR3 sequence is 16 residues long. The V segment lost 0 bases and the J segment 2 bases; nucleotides outside the gene matches: 6. Germline V gene sequence: CDR1 SGDLS, CDR2 YYNGEE. The CDR3 nucleotides are TGTGCCAGCAGCGTAGCGATAGCGGGACCGCAAGAGACCCAGTACTTC. This encodes CASSVAIAGPQETQYF.

This chain uses TRBV7-9 with TRBJ2-5, with D tentatively TRBD1 (6 bases). Trimming removed 5 bases at V and 5 bases at J, with 18 bases between. The CDR3 is 15 amino acids. The germline V gene encodes CDR1 SEHNR and CDR2 FQNEAQ (reference sequence). DNA of the CDR3: TGTGCCAGCAGCCCGGACGGACAGTTTGGGGAGACCCAGTACTTC. Protein: CASSPDGQFGETQYF.

The chain recombines TRBV2 with TRBJ1-1, with a weak D call TRBD1 (5 bases). The length of the CDR3 is 15 residues. The germline gives CDR1 SNHLY, CDR2 FYNNEI. With 4 bases removed from V and 1 base from J, the gap between germline ends came to 13 bases. CDR3 region: CASSGPGQGNTEAFF. Here the CDR3 DNA reads TGTGCCAGCAGTGGGCCGGGCCAGGGGAACACTGAAGCTTTCTTT.

This chain uses TRBV29-1 with TRBJ2-7, with 8 bases lining up with TRBD2. Germline-derived CDR1 and CDR2 are SQVTM and ANQGSEA. The CDR3 loop spans 13 amino acids. Trimming at V came to 6 bases and at J to 5 bases, leaving 9 bases not matched to a gene. Here the CDR3 reads CSVRFAGGHEQYF. In DNA, the CDR3 is TGCAGCGTCCGTTTTGCGGGAGGCCACGAGCAGTACTTC.

This clone occurred once. The chain couples TRBV7-8 to TRBJ2-1; D might be TRBD1 (5 bases). Germline loops: CDR1 SGHVS, CDR2 FQNEAQ. V was clipped by 2 bases and J by 2 bases, with 16 bases between them. The CDR3 is 17 residues long. The CDR3 coding sequence is TGTGCCAGCAGCTTATGGGGCAGGGAACTTACCTACAATGAGCAGTTCTTC. It specifies CASSLWGRELTYNEQFF.

In DNA form, the CDR3 reads TGTGCCATCAGTGAAATACAGGGGGGAGAGGGGGAGCAGTACTTC. This sequence encodes CAISEIQGGEGEQYF. The chain couples TRBV10-3 to TRBJ2-7, with TRBD1 matching 8 bases. Germline lookup yields CDR1 ENHRY and CDR2 SYGVKD. The CDR3 has 15 residues. Trimming removed 3 bases from V and 7 bases from J; junction bases left unmatched: 11.

V usage is TRBV7-9 and J usage is TRBJ1-2; 8 positions match TRBD1. From germline, CDR1 is SEHNR and CDR2 FQNEAQ (reference sequence). The CDR3 runs to 13 residues. V lost 4 bases, J lost 4 bases, and 2 bases stayed unmatched. The DNA of the CDR3 is TGTGCCAGCAGCTACAGGGGGAGCTATGGCTACACCTTC. Its protein product is CASSYRGSYGYTF. The full variable domain, its missing parts supplied by reference TRBV7-9 and TRBJ1-2, is DTGVSQNPRHKITKRGQNVTFRCDPISEHNRLYWYRQTLGQGPEFLTYFQNEAQLEKSRLLSDRFSAERPKGSFSTLEIQRTEQGDSAMYLCASSYRGSYGYTFGSGTRLTVV.

J is TRBJ2-7 and V is TRBV11-2; a weak D match, TRBD2 (5 bases). This CDR3 is built from 13 residues. V was cut by 7 bases and J by 4 bases, with 14 bases left in between. CDR1 is SGHAT, CDR2 FQNNGV, per germline. The CDR3, as DNA: TGTGCCAGCACCGTCCAGCGGACTTACGAGCAGTACTTC. This sequence encodes CASTVQRTYEQYF.

This chain connects TRBV7-8 to TRBJ2-1, with 8 nucleotides matching TRBD2. CDR3 length: 15 amino acids. Germline V gene sequence: CDR1 SGHVS, CDR2 FQNEAQ. With 4 bases clipped from V and 0 bases from J, the junction kept 2 bases outside the gene matches. The CDR3: CASSSGLASYNEQFF. The CDR3 nucleotides are TGTGCCAGCAGCTCCGGACTAGCCTCCTACAATGAGCAGTTCTTC.